The text below deals with one T cell receptor (beta chain). A sort by CD45RO/CCR7/CD25/CD127/CD95/CD27 yielded CD4+ naive, central memory, regulatory and stem cell-like memory cells. This sample was included in a study of beta chain features in type 1 diabetes. Every isolated RNA sample was fully reverse transcribed, so sequencing captured expressed TCRB transcripts. TCRdb's copy holds only in-frame clones and misses some; the assay was immunoSEQ multiplex PCR. The data show hundreds of thousands of clones, with approximately 31% seen just once and around 0.065% held by the top ten. V was trimmed by 0 bases and J by 6 bases, leaving 9 bases between them. This CDR3 region has 13 residues. The germline V gene has CDR1 ENHRY and CDR2 SYGVKD.

This chain links TRBV10-3 with TRBJ2-7, with D possibly TRBD1 on 6 matching bases. The receptor was derived from a man aged 18 to 29 in good health. The sequenced material came from naive CD4+ T cells from blood. In nucleotides, the CDR3 is TGTGCCATCAGTGAGTCCAGGGGTCGCGAGCAGTACTTC. Its translation is CAISESRGREQYF.